This T cell receptor (beta chain) is from a study of blood T cell repertoires in COVID-19. Study-wide context: Two negative PCRs, clearance, or symptom resolution were required of recovered Cohort 3 donors. COVID-19 samples from acute and convalescent phases originated in the United States, Italy and Spain.

Living in 24 US areas, the participants were between roughly 18 and 90 years of age. Which cohort a participant joined came from the clinical history participants gave. Germline V gene lookup returns CDR1 SGHNT and CDR2 YYREEE (reference sequence). The V and J ends lost 4 bases and 3 bases respectively, with 14 bases between them. The length of the CDR3 is 15 residues. Assay: immunoSEQ multiplex PCR; the TCRdb copy retains only in-frame clones and omits some. The repertoire holds about 190,000 clones, with more than 85% as singletons. The chain combines TRBV5-4 with TRBJ2-1, with a possible D match to TRBD1 (6 bases). The receptor was derived from a woman in her thirties or forties in a cohort exposed to, infected with or recovered from COVID-19 (not recorded which). Source material: PBMCs or T cells enriched from blood (not recorded which). CDR3 coding DNA: TGTGCCAGCAGCCTAGGGGGTTTCGGCTACAATGAGCAGTTCTTC. Protein sequence: CASSLGGFGYNEQFF.